The entry below gives a single TCR beta chain sequence along with its context. In the authors' methods: Reference gene primer amplification in the assay estimated nucleated cell counts. Repertoires were generated with immunoSEQ multiplex PCR, while TCRdb's copy carries only in-frame clones and drops some. V and J calls and clone size are as listed in that table; D and trimming were resolved from the DNA. The table includes approximately 270,000 clones, approximately 85% detected once. The data are from a study of blood T cell repertoires in COVID-19. On the study more broadly: In each case, the material was cDNA or gDNA derived from T cells, B-cell-depleted T cells, or PBMCs.

The germline V gene has CDR1 SGHTA and CDR2 FQGTGA. The V segment lost 6 bases and the J segment 4 bases; nucleotides outside the gene matches: 1. This CDR3 contains 13 residues. The sequenced sample was peripheral blood. This chain joins TRBV7-3 and TRBJ2-2, with 8 bases identical to TRBD2. This TCR came from a woman in her seventies with acute or convalescent COVID-19. CDR3 nucleotides: TGTGCCAGCAGGCGGGGGGTCACCGGGGAGCTGTTTTTT. It encodes CASRRGVTGELFF.